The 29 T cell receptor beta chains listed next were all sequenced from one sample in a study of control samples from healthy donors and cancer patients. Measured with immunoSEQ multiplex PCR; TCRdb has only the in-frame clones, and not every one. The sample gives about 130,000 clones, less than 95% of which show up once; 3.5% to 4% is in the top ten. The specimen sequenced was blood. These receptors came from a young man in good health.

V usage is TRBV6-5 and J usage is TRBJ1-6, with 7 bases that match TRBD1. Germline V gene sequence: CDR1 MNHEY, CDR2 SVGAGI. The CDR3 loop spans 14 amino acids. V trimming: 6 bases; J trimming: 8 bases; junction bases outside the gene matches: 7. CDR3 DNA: TGTGCCAGCAGCCCGACAGGGTTTGATTCACCCCTCCACTTT. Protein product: CASSPTGFDSPLHF.

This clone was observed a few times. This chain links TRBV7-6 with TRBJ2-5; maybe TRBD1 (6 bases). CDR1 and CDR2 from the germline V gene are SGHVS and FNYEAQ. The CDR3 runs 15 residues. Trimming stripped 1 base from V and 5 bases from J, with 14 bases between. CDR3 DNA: TGTGCCAGCAGCTTAGGTGAGGGGGTACGTGAGACCCAGTACTTC. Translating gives CASSLGEGVRETQYF.

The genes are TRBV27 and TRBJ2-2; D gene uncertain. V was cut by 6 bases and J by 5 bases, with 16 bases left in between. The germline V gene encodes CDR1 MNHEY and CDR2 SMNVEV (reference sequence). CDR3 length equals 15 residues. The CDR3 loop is CASSPTGYVTGELFF. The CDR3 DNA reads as TGTGCCAGCAGCCCTACCGGTTATGTTACCGGGGAGCTGTTTTTT.

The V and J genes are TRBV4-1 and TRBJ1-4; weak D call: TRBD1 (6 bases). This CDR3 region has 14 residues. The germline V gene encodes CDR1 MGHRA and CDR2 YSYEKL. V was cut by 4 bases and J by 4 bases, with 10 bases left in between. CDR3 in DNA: TGCGCCAGCAGCCGGGGACATCTTAATGAAAAACTGTTTTTT. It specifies CASSRGHLNEKLFF.

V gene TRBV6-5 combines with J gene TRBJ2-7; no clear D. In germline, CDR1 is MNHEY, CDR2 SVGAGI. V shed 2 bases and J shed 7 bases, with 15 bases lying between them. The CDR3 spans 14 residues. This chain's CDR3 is CASSYRQDPWEQYF. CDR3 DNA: TGTGCCAGCAGTTACCGGCAGGATCCCTGGGAGCAGTACTTC.

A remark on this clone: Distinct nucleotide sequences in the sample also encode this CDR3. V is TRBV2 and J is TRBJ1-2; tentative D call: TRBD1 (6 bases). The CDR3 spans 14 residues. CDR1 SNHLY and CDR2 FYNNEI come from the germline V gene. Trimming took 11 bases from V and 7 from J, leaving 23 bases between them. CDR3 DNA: TGTGCCCGGCGGGGGGGGCTCGAATCGGGTGGCTACACCTTC. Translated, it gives CARRGGLESGGYTF. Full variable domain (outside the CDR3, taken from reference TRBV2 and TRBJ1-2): EPEVTQTPSHQVTQMGQEVILRCVPISNHLYFYWYRQILGQKVEFLVSFYNNEISEKSEIFDDQFSVERPDGSNFTLKIRSTKLEDSAMYFCARRGGLESGGYTFGSGTRLTVV.

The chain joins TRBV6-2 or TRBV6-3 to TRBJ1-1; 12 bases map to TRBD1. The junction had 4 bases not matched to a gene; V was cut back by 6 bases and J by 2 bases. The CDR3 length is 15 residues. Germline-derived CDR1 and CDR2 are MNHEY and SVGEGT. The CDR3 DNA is TGTGCCAGCAGCTTTGGGACAGGGGGCAACACTGAAGCTTTCTTT. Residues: CASSFGTGGNTEAFF.

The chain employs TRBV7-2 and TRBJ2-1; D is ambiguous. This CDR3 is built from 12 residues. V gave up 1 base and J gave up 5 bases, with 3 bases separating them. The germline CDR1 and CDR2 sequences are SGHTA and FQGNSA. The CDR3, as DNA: TGTGCCAGCAGCTTAGAAGACAATGAGCAGTTCTTC. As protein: CASSLEDNEQFF.

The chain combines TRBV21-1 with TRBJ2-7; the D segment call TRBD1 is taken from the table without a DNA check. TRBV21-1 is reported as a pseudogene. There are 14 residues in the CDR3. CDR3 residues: CASSTKWGGDEQYF. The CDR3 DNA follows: TGTGCCAGCAGCACCAAATGGGGCGGTGACGAGCAGTACTTC.

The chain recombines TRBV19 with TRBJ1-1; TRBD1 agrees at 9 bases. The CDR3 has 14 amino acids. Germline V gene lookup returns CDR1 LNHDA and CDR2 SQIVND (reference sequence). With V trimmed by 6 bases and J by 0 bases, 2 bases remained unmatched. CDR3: CASRGDRVNTEAFF. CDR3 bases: TGTGCCAGTAGGGGGGACAGGGTGAACACTGAAGCTTTCTTT.

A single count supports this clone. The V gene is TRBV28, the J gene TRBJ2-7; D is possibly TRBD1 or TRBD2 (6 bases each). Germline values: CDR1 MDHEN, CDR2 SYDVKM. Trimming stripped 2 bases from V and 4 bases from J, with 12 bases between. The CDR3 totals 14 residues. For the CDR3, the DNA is TGTGCCAGCAGTTTAGCAGGGGCGGGGTACGAGCAGTACTTC. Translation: CASSLAGAGYEQYF.

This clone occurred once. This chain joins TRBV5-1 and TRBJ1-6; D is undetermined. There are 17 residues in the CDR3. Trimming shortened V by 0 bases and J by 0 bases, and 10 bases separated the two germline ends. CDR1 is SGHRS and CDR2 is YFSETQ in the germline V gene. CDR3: CASSLAVLSSYNSPLHF. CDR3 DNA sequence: TGCGCCAGCAGCTTGGCTGTGTTGAGCTCCTATAATTCACCCCTCCACTTT.

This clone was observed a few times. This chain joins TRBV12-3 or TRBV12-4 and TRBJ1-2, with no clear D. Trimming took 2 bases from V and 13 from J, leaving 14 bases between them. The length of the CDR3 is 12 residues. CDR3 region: CASSLSSILATF. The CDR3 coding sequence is TGTGCCAGCAGTTTAAGCTCCATTTTAGCCACCTTC.

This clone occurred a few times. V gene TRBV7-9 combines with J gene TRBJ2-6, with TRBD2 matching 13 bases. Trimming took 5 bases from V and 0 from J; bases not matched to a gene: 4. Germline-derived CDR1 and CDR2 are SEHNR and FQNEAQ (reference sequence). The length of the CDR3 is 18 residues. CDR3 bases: TGTGCCAGCAGCCGACTAGCGGGGGGATACTCTGGGGCCAACGTCCTGACTTTC. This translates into CASSRLAGGYSGANVLTF.

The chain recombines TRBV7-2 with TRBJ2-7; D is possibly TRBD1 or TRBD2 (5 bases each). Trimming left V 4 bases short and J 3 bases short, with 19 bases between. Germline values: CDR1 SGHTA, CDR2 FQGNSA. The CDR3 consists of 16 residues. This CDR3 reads CASSSPPGSLLYEQYF. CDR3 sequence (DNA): TGTGCCAGCAGCTCCCCCCCAGGGAGTCTACTCTACGAGCAGTACTTC.

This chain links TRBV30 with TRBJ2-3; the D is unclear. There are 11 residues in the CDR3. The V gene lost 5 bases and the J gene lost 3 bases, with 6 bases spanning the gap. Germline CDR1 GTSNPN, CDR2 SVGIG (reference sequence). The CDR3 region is CAWAVTDTQYF. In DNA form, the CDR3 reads TGTGCCTGGGCGGTAACAGATACGCAGTATTTT.

This CDR3 is CASSVVADPNYEQYF. CDR3 coding DNA: TGTGCCAGCAGCGTAGTAGCGGACCCTAACTACGAGCAGTACTTC. The chain employs TRBV9 and TRBJ2-7; D is possibly TRBD2 (6 bases). Germline CDR1 and CDR2: SGDLS and YYNGEE. With 0 bases removed from V and 3 bases from J, the gap between germline ends came to 13 bases. There are 15 residues in the CDR3.

CDR3 nucleotide sequence: TGTGCCAGTAGTATAGTTTGGGGGTCAGGCAATCAGCCCCAGCATTTT. As protein: CASSIVWGSGNQPQHF. The chain couples TRBV19 to TRBJ1-5, with a possible D match to TRBD1 (5 bases). The CDR3 sequence is 16 residues long. CDR1 LNHDA and CDR2 SQIVND come from the germline V gene (reference sequence). V lost 1 base and J lost 2, with 12 bases in between. The whole variable domain, filled in from reference TRBV19 and TRBJ1-5, reads DGGITQSPKYLFRKEGQNVTLSCEQNLNHDAMYWYRQDPGQGLRLIYYSQIVNDFQKGDIAEGYSVSREKKESFPLTVTSAQKNPTAFYLCASSIVWGSGNQPQHFGDGTRLSIL.

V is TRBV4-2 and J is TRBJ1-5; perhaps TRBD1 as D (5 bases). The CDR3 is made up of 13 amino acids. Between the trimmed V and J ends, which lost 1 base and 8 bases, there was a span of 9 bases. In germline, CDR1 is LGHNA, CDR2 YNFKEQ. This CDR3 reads CASSQAVGEPQHF. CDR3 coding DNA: TGTGCCAGCAGCCAAGCTGTAGGGGAGCCCCAGCATTTT.

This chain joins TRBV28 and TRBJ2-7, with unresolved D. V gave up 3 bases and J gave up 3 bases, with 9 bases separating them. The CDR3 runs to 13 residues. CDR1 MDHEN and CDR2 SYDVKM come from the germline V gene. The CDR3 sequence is CASSFRQVYEQYF. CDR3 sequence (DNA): TGTGCCAGCAGTTTCAGGCAGGTCTACGAGCAGTACTTC.

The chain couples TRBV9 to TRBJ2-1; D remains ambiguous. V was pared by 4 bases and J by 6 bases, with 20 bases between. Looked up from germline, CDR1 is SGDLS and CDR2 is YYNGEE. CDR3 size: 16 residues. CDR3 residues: CASSTQAGQAGNEQFF. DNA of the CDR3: TGTGCCAGCAGCACCCAGGCCGGGCAGGCTGGCAATGAGCAGTTCTTC.

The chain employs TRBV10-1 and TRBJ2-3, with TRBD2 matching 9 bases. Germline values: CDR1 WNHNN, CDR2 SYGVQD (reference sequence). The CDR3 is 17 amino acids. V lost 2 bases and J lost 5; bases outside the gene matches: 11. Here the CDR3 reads CASSEDFSGGNGDTQYF. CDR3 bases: TGCGCCAGCAGTGAGGATTTTAGCGGGGGAAATGGAGATACGCAGTATTTT.

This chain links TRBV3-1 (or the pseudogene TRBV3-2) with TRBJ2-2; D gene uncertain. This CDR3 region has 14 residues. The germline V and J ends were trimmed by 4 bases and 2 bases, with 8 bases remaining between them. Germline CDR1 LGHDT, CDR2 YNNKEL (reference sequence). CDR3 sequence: CASSPSLNTGELFF. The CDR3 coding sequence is TGTGCCAGCAGCCCCAGCCTAAACACCGGGGAGCTGTTTTTT.

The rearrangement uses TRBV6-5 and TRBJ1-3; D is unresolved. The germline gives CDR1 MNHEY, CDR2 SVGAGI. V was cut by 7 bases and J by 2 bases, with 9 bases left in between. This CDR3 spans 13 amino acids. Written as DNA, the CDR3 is TGTGCCAGCATATCAGGCCCTGGAAACACCATATATTTT. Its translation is CASISGPGNTIYF.

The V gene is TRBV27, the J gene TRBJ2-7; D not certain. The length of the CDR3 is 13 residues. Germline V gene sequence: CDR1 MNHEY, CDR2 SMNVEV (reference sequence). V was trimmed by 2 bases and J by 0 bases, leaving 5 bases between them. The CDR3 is CASSLGPSYEQYF. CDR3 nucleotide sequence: TGTGCCAGCAGTTTAGGGCCCTCCTACGAGCAGTACTTC.

In nucleotides, the CDR3 is TGTGCCAGCAGCTCCCTTAGCACAGATACGCAGTATTTT. As protein: CASSSLSTDTQYF. V is TRBV7-2 and J is TRBJ2-3; D call uncertain. Germline V lookup: CDR1 SGHTA, CDR2 FQGNSA. The CDR3 length is 13 residues. V lost 4 bases and J lost 0, with 5 bases in between.

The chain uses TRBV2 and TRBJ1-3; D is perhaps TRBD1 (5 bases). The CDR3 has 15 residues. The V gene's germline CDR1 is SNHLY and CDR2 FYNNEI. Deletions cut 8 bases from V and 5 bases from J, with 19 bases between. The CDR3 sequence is CASYSPGTRRNTIYF. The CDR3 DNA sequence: TGTGCCAGCTATTCCCCGGGGACCCGGCGAAACACCATATATTTT.

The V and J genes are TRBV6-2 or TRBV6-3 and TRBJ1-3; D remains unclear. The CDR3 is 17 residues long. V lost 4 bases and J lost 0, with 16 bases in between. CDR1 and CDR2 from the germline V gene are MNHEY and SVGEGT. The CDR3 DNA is TGTGCCAGCAGTTCTTACCTCGACCTAACCTCTGGAAACACCATATATTTT. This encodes CASSSYLDLTSGNTIYF.

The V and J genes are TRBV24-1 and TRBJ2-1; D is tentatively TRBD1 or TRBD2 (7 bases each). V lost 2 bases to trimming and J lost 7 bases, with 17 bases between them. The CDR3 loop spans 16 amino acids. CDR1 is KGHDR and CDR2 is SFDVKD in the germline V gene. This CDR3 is CATSDSGGQGGNEQFF. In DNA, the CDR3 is TGTGCCACCAGTGATTCGGGAGGCCAGGGGGGGAATGAGCAGTTCTTC.